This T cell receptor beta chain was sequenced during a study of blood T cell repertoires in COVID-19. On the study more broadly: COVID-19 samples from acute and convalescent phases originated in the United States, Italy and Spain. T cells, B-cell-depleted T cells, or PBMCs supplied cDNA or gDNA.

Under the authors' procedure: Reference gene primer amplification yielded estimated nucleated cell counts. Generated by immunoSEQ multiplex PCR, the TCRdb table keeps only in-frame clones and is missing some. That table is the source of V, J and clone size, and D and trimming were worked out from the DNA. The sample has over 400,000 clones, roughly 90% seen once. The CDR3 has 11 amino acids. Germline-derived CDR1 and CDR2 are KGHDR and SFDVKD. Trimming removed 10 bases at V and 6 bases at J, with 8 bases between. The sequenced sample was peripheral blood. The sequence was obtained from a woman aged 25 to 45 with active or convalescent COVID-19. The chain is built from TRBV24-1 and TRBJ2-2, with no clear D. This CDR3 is CATFIAGELFF. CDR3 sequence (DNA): TGTGCCACTTTTATCGCCGGGGAGCTGTTTTTT.